These 6 T cell receptor beta chains were all obtained from the same sample, sequenced in a study of T cell responses to AZD1222 COVID-19 vaccine. Sequencing was performed with immunoSEQ multiplex PCR; in TCRdb, only in-frame clones are kept and a portion is missing. The repertoire holds about 100,000 clones, with less than 90% as singletons. The sequenced sample was peripheral blood, obtained on day 0 of AZD1222 vaccination. The receptor set was obtained from an adult in good health.

The V and J genes are TRBV6-5 and TRBJ1-5; no reliable D call. Germline loops: CDR1 MNHEY, CDR2 SVGAGI. Trimming shortened V by 0 bases and J by 5 bases, and 8 bases separated the two germline ends. This CDR3 has 14 amino acids. The chain's CDR3 is CASSYSYSDQPQHF. CDR3 in DNA: TGTGCCAGCAGTTACTCGTATTCCGATCAGCCCCAGCATTTT.

V is TRBV5-4 and J is TRBJ1-2; 9 nucleotides align to TRBD1. Germline assignment: CDR1 SGHNT and CDR2 YYREEE (reference sequence). V was pared by 4 bases and J by 2 bases, with 9 bases of the junction left unmatched. The CDR3 is made up of 16 amino acids. The CDR3 loop reads CASSPSRTGVNYGYTF. CDR3 sequence (DNA): TGTGCCAGCAGCCCTAGCAGGACAGGGGTCAACTATGGCTACACCTTC. Looking up the rest from reference TRBV5-4 and TRBJ1-2 gives the full variable domain: ETGVTQSPTHLIKTRGQQVTLRCSSQSGHNTVSWYQQALGQGPQFIFQYYREEENGRGNFPPRFSGLQFPNYSSELNVNALELDDSALYLCASSPSRTGVNYGYTFGSGTRLTVV.

V usage is TRBV14 and J usage is TRBJ1-6; D uncertain. This CDR3 comprises 15 residues. Between the trimmed V and J ends, which lost 2 bases and 7 bases, there was a span of 12 bases. CDR1 and CDR2 from the germline V gene are SGHDN and FVKESK. CDR3 bases: TGTGCCAGCAGCCAACGGCTGGGGATCAATTCACCCCTCCACTTT. Amino acid sequence: CASSQRLGINSPLHF.

The V call is TRBV7-7, the J call TRBJ2-7; possible D gene TRBD2, 5 bases. CDR3 length equals 15 residues. CDR1 and CDR2 from the germline V gene are SSHAT and FNYEAQ (reference sequence). V was pared by 2 bases and J by 4 bases, with 15 bases between. The CDR3 spells CASSLSLAGRYEQYF. DNA for the CDR3: TGTGCCAGCAGCTTATCTCTCGCGGGCCGATACGAGCAGTACTTC.

This rearrangement joins TRBV9 to TRBJ1-4; no clear D. The V gene's germline CDR1 is SGDLS and CDR2 YYNGEE. V was pared by 4 bases and J by 0 bases, with 10 bases between. The CDR3 has 15 amino acids. CDR3 in amino acids: CASSPDLTTNEKLFF. In nucleotides, the CDR3 is TGTGCCAGCAGCCCGGACCTTACAACTAATGAAAAACTGTTTTTT. Together with reference TRBV9 and TRBJ1-4, the CDR3 gives the full variable domain: DSGVTQTPKHLITATGQRVTLRCSPRSGDLSVYWYQQSLDQGLQFLIQYYNGEERAKGNILERFSAQQFPDLHSELNLSSLELGDSALYFCASSPDLTTNEKLFFGSGTQLSVL.

This clone appeared once. The chain has TRBV9 and TRBJ1-2; 7 bases agree with TRBD1. Trimming at V came to 3 bases and at J to 2 bases, leaving 1 base not matched to a gene. Germline V lookup: CDR1 SGDLS, CDR2 YYNGEE. The CDR3 totals 13 residues. CDR3 DNA sequence: TGTGCCAGCAGCGCGACAGGGAACTATGGCTACACCTTC. Its protein product is CASSATGNYGYTF. The full variable domain, completed using reference TRBV9 and TRBJ1-2, is DSGVTQTPKHLITATGQRVTLRCSPRSGDLSVYWYQQSLDQGLQFLIQYYNGEERAKGNILERFSAQQFPDLHSELNLSSLELGDSALYFCASSATGNYGYTFGSGTRLTVV.